This TCR beta chain was recovered during a study of cytotoxic CD8 clonotypes in ibrutinib-treated CLL. General study results and limits: Timing of sampling differed between sustained-remission and progressing patients.

Sequencing used immunoSEQ multiplex PCR; TCRdb keeps in-frame clones, though not all of them. The sample carries a few hundred thousand clones, around three quarters recorded once. On this clone: The antigen is not known.

This CDR3 comprises 14 residues. Unmatched junction bases numbered 10, after V lost 5 bases and J lost 6 bases. The germline CDR1 and CDR2 sequences are SGDLS and YYNGEE. The clonotype comes from a human donor with chronic lymphocytic leukemia. Specimen: PBMCs, collected after 24 months of ibrutinib treatment. V is TRBV9 and J is TRBJ1-1; the match to TRBD1 covers 7 bases. CDR3: CASSDQTGSPEAFF. Written as DNA, the CDR3 is TGTGCCAGCAGTGATCAGACAGGGAGTCCTGAAGCTTTCTTT.